This T cell receptor beta chain was sequenced for a study of OX40 agonist ivuxolimab in advanced cancers. Overall study context: Anti-PD-1, anti-PD-L1 or anti-CTLA-4 therapy given earlier was allowed, and 40% had some.

A word on this clone: What it recognizes is unknown.

Findings and limits, study-wide: Partial responders receiving 0.1-3.0 mg/kg showed among the lowest clonal expansion.

Using immunoSEQ multiplex PCR, the repertoire was profiled, and TCRdb retains in-frame clones only, with some absent. The sample lists 85,000 to 100,000 clones; approximately 95% were seen once. Per the germline V gene, CDR1 is SGHDT and CDR2 is YYEEEE. Trimming left V 1 base short and J 4 bases short, with 9 bases between. This CDR3 is built from 15 residues. The origin of this receptor is an adult with an advanced solid tumor such as melanoma, head and neck, liver or kidney cancer. The chain has TRBV5-6 and TRBJ2-6; unclear D gene. This specimen consisted of CD4+ or CD8+ T cells sorted from blood, obtained in a trial of the OX40 agonist ivuxolimab. This chain's CDR3 is CASSLRGPGANVLTF. CDR3 bases: TGTGCCAGCAGCTTGAGAGGTCCCGGGGCCAACGTCCTGACTTTC.